A single sample is the source of the 13 T cell receptor beta chains below, sequenced in a study of cytomegalovirus exposure and HLA in healthy donors. This PCR relied on a set of 60 Vbeta primers and 13 Jbeta primers. Profiled with immunoSEQ multiplex PCR; TCRdb holds only in-frame clones, not every one. Among tens of thousands of clones listed, roughly 63% were seen once. Specimen: PBMCs. The receptors here all came from a woman in her twenties or thirties in good health and CMV-seronegative.

This clone was detected only a few times. V gene TRBV4-2 combines with J gene TRBJ1-4; D ambiguous. The CDR3 covers 11 residues. The V and J ends lost 4 bases and 7 bases respectively, with 4 bases between them. CDR1 is LGHNA and CDR2 is YNFKEQ in the germline V gene. Here the CDR3 reads CASSRAEKLFF. The CDR3 DNA reads as TGTGCCAGCAGCCGGGCTGAAAAACTGTTTTTT.

V gene TRBV6-5 combines with J gene TRBJ2-5; TRBD1 is a possible D gene (5 bases). Germline values: CDR1 MNHEY, CDR2 SVGAGI. V lost 0 bases and J 5 bases, leaving 16 bases between the germline ends. This CDR3 is 16 amino acids long. The CDR3 coding sequence is TGTGCCAGCAGTTACTCGACTGGGGCAAGGGGTGAGACCCAGTACTTC. Protein product: CASSYSTGARGETQYF.

The CDR3, as DNA: TGTGCCAGCACCCTGGGGACTAGCGCATACAATGAGCAGTTCTTC. Translation: CASTLGTSAYNEQFF. The chain carries TRBV27 and TRBJ2-1, with TRBD2 matching 10 bases. The CDR3 is 15 residues long. The junction had 7 bases not matched to a gene; V was cut back by 7 bases and J by 4 bases. The germline CDR1 and CDR2 sequences are MNHEY and SMNVEV (reference sequence).

This clone was found a few times. This chain joins TRBV2 and TRBJ1-5, with 7 bases matching TRBD1. Germline lookup yields CDR1 SNHLY and CDR2 FYNNEI. The trim removed 6 bases at V and 7 bases at J, leaving 6 bases unmatched. The CDR3 covers 13 residues. The CDR3 sequence is CASSTTGRQPQHF. In DNA, the CDR3 is TGTGCCAGCAGCACGACAGGGCGGCAGCCCCAGCATTTT.

The rearrangement uses TRBV10-3 and TRBJ1-5; D uncertain. Trimming shortened V by 0 bases and J by 4 bases, and 7 bases separated the two germline ends. The CDR3 consists of 14 residues. The germline V gene has CDR1 ENHRY and CDR2 SYGVKD. Written as DNA, the CDR3 is TGTGCCATCAGTGAGTCGGTCCAGAATCAGCCCCAGCATTTT. Translation: CAISESVQNQPQHF.

V is TRBV5-1 and J is TRBJ2-7; TRBD1 might be the D (6 bases). CDR3 length equals 14 residues. Trimming took 0 bases from V and 1 from J, leaving 8 bases between them. From germline, CDR1 is SGHRS and CDR2 YFSETQ. The CDR3 bases are TGCGCCAGCAGCTTGGAGGGGGTTTCCTACGAGCAGTACTTC. Translation: CASSLEGVSYEQYF.

The rearrangement uses TRBV28 and TRBJ2-7, with a possible D match to TRBD2 (6 bases). CDR1 and CDR2 from the germline V gene are MDHEN and SYDVKM. The CDR3 sequence is 15 residues long. The ends were cut back, 8 bases at V and 1 base at J, with 18 bases in the middle. The CDR3 DNA sequence: TGTGCCAGCCGGGTCTATGGGAGGACTTCCTACGAGCAGTACTTC. As protein: CASRVYGRTSYEQYF.

The chain employs TRBV12-5 and TRBJ1-5; 8 nucleotides match TRBD1. The CDR3 length is 16 residues. J lost 4 bases, V lost 1 base, and 6 bases had no gene match. CDR1 LGHNT and CDR2 FRNRAP come from the germline V gene. The CDR3: CASGLGTGLWNQPQHF. DNA for the CDR3: TGTGCTAGTGGTTTGGGGACAGGGCTTTGGAATCAGCCCCAGCATTTT.

The table lists this clone with a few counts. The rearrangement uses TRBV28 and TRBJ1-1; 9 bases match TRBD1. The germline gives CDR1 MDHEN, CDR2 SYDVKM. CDR3 length equals 13 residues. The V and J ends lost 5 bases and 7 bases, in that order; junction bases with no gene match: 5. CDR3 nucleotides: TGTGCCAGCAGTAAACAGGGGGCCGATGAAGCTTTCTTT. It specifies CASSKQGADEAFF.

This chain's CDR3 is CASSDGRAGDEQFF. The CDR3 DNA follows: TGTGCCAGCTCAGACGGGAGGGCTGGCGATGAGCAGTTCTTC. The chain uses TRBV18 and TRBJ2-1; 8 nucleotides align to TRBD2. J lost 8 bases, V lost 5 bases, and 8 bases had no gene match. Germline CDR1 KGHSH, CDR2 LQKENI. The CDR3 is made up of 14 amino acids.

CDR3 loop: CASSRSYAGGYNEQFF. The CDR3 DNA follows: TGTGCCAGCTCACGAAGCTACGCGGGAGGATACAATGAGCAGTTCTTC. The chain employs TRBV18 and TRBJ2-1, with TRBD2 identical over 8 bases. Germline lookup yields CDR1 KGHSH and CDR2 LQKENI. The CDR3 spans 16 residues. V lost 4 bases, J lost 4 bases, and 9 bases stayed unmatched.

This clone has just one count. J is TRBJ2-7 and V is TRBV10-3, with unresolved D. The CDR3 is 12 amino acids. The V end lost 10 bases, the J end lost 0 bases, and 10 bases lay between the germline ends. Per germline, CDR1 ENHRY and CDR2 SYGVKD. The CDR3 bases are TGTGCCACCTATCATGGCTCCTACGAGCAGTACTTC. Its translation: CATYHGSYEQYF.

Written as DNA, the CDR3 is TGTGCCATCAGTGAACCGGGACAGGGGGCGCGTGACTATGGCTACACCTTC. It encodes CAISEPGQGARDYGYTF. V gene TRBV10-3 combines with J gene TRBJ1-2; 12 positions agree with TRBD1. Germline loops: CDR1 ENHRY, CDR2 SYGVKD. The junction had 8 bases not matched to a gene; V was cut back by 3 bases and J by 3 bases. The CDR3 contains 17 residues.